This record looks at one T cell receptor beta chain sequence and its context. Antigen specificity is unknown. These data are taken from a study of vaccination and CD4 T cells after COVID-19. In the study overall: Cellular stimulation was performed using overlapping spike peptides derived from SARS-CoV-2, HCoV-NL63, HCoV-OC43 and HCoV-229E.

Documented treatment: roughly 11-day PBMC culture with coronavirus spike peptide pools or control peptides (ViraFEST assay). Cultured CD4+ T-cell DNA underwent Oncomine TCR Beta short-read sequencing. From the PCR reads, TCRdb called clonotypes with MiXCR, one entry per CDR3 protein. The sample yields approximately 19,000 distinct CDR3 sequences, around 45% seen once. Sequencing was carried out using CD4+ T cells from blood, cultured in vitro. The TCR sequence derives from a human donor who had recovered from COVID-19.

CDR3 protein: CASSLGYRGSNQPQHF. CDR3 nucleotides: TGTGCCAGCAGCTTAGGCTACAGGGGTAGCAATCAGCCCCAGCATTTT. The chain employs TRBV11-2 and TRBJ1-5; 7 bases map to TRBD1. Looked up from germline, CDR1 is SGHAT and CDR2 is FQNNGV. The CDR3 consists of 16 residues. Losses at the gene ends were 1 base for V and 0 bases for J; bases not matched to a gene: 3.